This T cell receptor beta chain was documented in a study of blood T cell repertoires in COVID-19. Study in general: Sites in the United States, Italy and Spain provided acute and convalescent COVID-19 samples. T cells, B-cell-depleted T cells, or PBMCs supplied cDNA or gDNA.

CDR3 length: 13 residues. Germline V gene data show CDR1 as SEHNR and CDR2 as FQNEAQ (reference sequence). Deletions cut 1 base from V and 6 bases from J, with 6 bases between. Enrollees, about 18 to 89 years old, lived in approximately 25 US areas. In the study's own analysis: Quantification of nucleated cells was approximated via reference gene primer amplification. TCRdb keeps only in-frame clones here, not all; method: immunoSEQ multiplex PCR. The V and J calls and clone size come from that table; D and trimming were worked out from the DNA. Found here are 290,000 or so clones, roughly 80% of them singletons; the top ten hold 5%.

This receptor was obtained from a man aged 40-49 years who had been exposed to COVID-19. The chain uses TRBV7-9 and TRBJ2-2, with D unresolved. Sequenced material: PBMCs or T cells enriched from blood (not recorded which). In nucleotides, the CDR3 is TGTGCCAGCAGCTTAGAGTCGGCCGGGGAGCTGTTTTTT. Translating it yields CASSLESAGELFF.